This T cell receptor beta chain was identified in a study of T cells in Graves' hyperthyroidism and ophthalmopathy. Amplification of TCR beta CDR3 regions was performed using RNA transcripts as template. TCR CDR3 regions were first amplified by RT-PCR with HTBI primers. TCRdb re-analysed the multiplex PCR reads in MiXCR, keeping a single row per CDR3 protein. The data show around 350,000 distinct CDR3 sequences, roughly 19% seen once. This CDR3 comprises 15 residues. Trimming removed 9 bases at V and 4 bases at J, with 21 bases between. From germline, CDR1 is WSHSY and CDR2 SAAADI. Sequencing input: blood. This TCR was sampled from a woman between 18 and 29 years old with Graves' hyperthyroidism. The chain carries TRBV10-2 and TRBJ1-1; D is possibly TRBD1 (5 bases). For the CDR3, the DNA is TGCGCCAGTAGAGGTTTCGAGGGGTATTCCACTGAAGCTTTCTTT. Translated, it gives CASRGFEGYSTEAFF.